This TCR beta chain was sequenced during a study of blood T cell repertoires in COVID-19. Looking at the study overall: The United States, Italy and Spain supplied acute and convalescent COVID-19 samples. Sources were T cells, B-cell-depleted T cells, or PBMCs; the material itself was cDNA or gDNA.

Original processing methods: The assay estimated nucleated cells by amplifying reference gene primers. The method was immunoSEQ multiplex PCR; TCRdb's version includes in-frame clones alone and lacks a portion of them. V and J calls and clone size come straight from that table; D and trimming were deduced from the DNA. The table has approximately 280,000 clones, approximately 84% seen once. This clone was found a few times. The germline CDR1 and CDR2 sequences are ENHRY and SYGVKD. The CDR3 extends over 13 amino acids. V was cut by 10 bases and J by 5 bases, with 16 bases left in between. The sequencing input was peripheral blood. This receptor was obtained from a woman aged 25-40 years who had recovered from COVID-19. This sequence joins TRBV10-3 and TRBJ2-3; D is unclear. The CDR3 here is CASRSPGGDTQYF. For the CDR3, the DNA is TGTGCCAGCAGGAGTCCGGGTGGAGATACGCAGTATTTT.